This T cell receptor beta chain was observed in a study of blood T cell repertoires in COVID-19. Study-wide background: Sample material is recorded as cDNA or gDNA derived from T cells, B-cell-depleted T cells, or PBMCs.

The ends lost 5 bases at V and 1 base at J; junction bases unmatched: 4. This CDR3 is built from 15 residues. Germline assignment: CDR1 SGHAT and CDR2 FQNNGV. Profiling relied on immunoSEQ multiplex PCR, and the TCRdb table lists in-frame clones only, not all of them. The top ten hold about 6.2% of the sample, which has about 66,000 clones, 82% seen once. This receptor was obtained from a man between 60 and 75 years old with acute or convalescent COVID-19. Source material: peripheral blood. The chain couples TRBV11-2 to TRBJ2-4; 8 bases are a match to TRBD2. CDR3 sequence: CASSTGGPAKNIQYF. CDR3 coding DNA: TGTGCCAGCAGCACGGGGGGGCCTGCCAAAAACATTCAGTACTTC.